The present TCR beta chain was sequenced within a study of blood T cell repertoires in COVID-19. Sequencing was performed with immunoSEQ multiplex PCR; in TCRdb, only in-frame clones are kept and a portion is missing. The data show roughly 350,000 clones, about 90% seen once. Seattle patient enrollment occurred during active infection, with longitudinal follow-up thereafter. The CDR3 totals 16 residues. Germline lookup yields CDR1 MNHNY and CDR2 SVGAGI (reference sequence). V lost 2 bases, J lost 7 bases, and 9 bases stayed unmatched. The chain recombines TRBV6-6 with TRBJ2-3, with 10 bases identical to TRBD2. The sample taken for sequencing was peripheral blood. This TCR was recovered from a woman in her 70s with COVID-19, enrolled during active disease. The CDR3 sequence: CASSYGRAGGQHTQYF. As DNA, the CDR3 is TGTGCCAGCAGTTACGGTCGAGCGGGGGGGCAGCATACGCAGTATTTT.